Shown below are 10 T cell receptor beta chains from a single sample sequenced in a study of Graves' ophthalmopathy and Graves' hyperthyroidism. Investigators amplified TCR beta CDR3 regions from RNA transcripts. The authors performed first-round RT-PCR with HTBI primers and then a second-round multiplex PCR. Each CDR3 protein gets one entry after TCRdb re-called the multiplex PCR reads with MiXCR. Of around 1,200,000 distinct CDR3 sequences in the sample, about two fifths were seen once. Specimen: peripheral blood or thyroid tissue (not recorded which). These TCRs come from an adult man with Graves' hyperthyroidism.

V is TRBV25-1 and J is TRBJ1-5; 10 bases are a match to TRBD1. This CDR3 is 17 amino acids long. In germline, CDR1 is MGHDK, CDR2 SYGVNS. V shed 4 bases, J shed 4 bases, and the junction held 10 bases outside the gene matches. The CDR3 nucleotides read TGTGCCAGCAGTGCTAGAGACCGGACAGGGGGGAATCAGCCCCAGCATTTT. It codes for CASSARDRTGGNQPQHF. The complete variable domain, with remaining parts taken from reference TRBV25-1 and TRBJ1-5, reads EADIYQTPRYLVIGTGKKITLECSQTMGHDKMYWYQQDPGMELHLIHYSYGVNSTEKGDLSSESTVSRIRTEHFPLTLESARPSHTSQYLCASSARDRTGGNQPQHFGDGTRLSIL.

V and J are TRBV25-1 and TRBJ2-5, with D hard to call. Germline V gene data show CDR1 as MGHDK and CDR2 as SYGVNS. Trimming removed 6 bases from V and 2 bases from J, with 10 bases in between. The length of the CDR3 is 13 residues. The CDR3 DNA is TGTGCCAGCAGAGATACGGATCAAGAGACCCAGTACTTC. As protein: CASRDTDQETQYF.

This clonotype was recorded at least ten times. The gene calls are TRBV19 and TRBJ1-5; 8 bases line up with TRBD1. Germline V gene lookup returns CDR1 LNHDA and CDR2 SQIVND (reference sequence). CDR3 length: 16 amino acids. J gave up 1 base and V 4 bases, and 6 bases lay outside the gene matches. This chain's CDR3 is CASSTLGQVSNQPQHF. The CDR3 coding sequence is TGTGCCAGTAGTACTTTGGGACAGGTGAGCAATCAGCCCCAGCATTTT.

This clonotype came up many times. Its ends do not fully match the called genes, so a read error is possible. CDR3 coding DNA: TGCAGCGTTGGGGGATCCGGGACCCCTGCGGACTTC. Amino acids: CSVGGSGTPADF. The chain links TRBV29-1 to TRBJ2-7; D may be TRBD1 or TRBD2 (5 bases each). CDR1 and CDR2 from the germline V gene are SQVTM and ANQGSEA. CDR3 size: 12 residues.

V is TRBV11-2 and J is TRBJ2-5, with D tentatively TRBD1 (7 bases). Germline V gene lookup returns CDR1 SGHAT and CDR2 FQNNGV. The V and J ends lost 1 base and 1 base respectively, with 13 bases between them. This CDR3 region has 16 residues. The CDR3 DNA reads TGTGCCAGCAGCTTAGGAGCAGGGGGGCCCCAAGAGACCCAGTACTTC. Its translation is CASSLGAGGPQETQYF.

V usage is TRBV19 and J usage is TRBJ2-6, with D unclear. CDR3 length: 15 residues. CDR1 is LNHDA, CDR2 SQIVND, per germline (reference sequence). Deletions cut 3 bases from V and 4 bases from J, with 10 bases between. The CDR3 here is CASSILGGGANVLTF. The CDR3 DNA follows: TGTGCCAGTAGTATCCTCGGTGGCGGGGCCAACGTCCTGACTTTC.

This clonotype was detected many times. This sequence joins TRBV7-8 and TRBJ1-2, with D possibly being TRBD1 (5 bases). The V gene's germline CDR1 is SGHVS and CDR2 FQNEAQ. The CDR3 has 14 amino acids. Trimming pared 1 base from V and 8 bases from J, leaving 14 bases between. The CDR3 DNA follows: TGTGCCAGCAGCTTAGGTCCAGAGGGGAAGGGCTACACCTTC. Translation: CASSLGPEGKGYTF.

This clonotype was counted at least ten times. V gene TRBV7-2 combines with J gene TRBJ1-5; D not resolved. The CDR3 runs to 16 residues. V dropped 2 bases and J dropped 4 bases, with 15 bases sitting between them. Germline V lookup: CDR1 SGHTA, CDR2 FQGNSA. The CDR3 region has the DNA TGTGCCAGCAGCTTAAAGTCTGGTGTCACGAATCAGCCCCAGCATTTT. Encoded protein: CASSLKSGVTNQPQHF. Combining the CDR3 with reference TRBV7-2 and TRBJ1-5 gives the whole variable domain GAGVSQSPSNKVTEKGKDVELRCDPISGHTALYWYRQSLGQGLEFLIYFQGNSAPDKSGLPSDRFSAERTGGSVSTLTIQRTQQEDSAVYLCASSLKSGVTNQPQHFGDGTRLSIL.

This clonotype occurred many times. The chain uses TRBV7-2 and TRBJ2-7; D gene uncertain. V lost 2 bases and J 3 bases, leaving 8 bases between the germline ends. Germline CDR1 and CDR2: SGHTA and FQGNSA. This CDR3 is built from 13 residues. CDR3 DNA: TGTGCCAGCAGCTTATTCACGGACTACGAGCAGTACTTC. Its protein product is CASSLFTDYEQYF.

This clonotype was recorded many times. The CDR3 DNA sequence: TGCGCCAGCCGGGTGGCGGGATTACTGGAATCACCCCTCCACTTT. This gives the protein CASRVAGLLESPLHF. The rearrangement links TRBV5-1 to TRBJ1-6; the D is unclear. V shed 7 bases and J shed 10 bases, with 21 bases lying between them. This CDR3 has 15 residues. Looked up from germline, CDR1 is SGHRS and CDR2 is YFSETQ.